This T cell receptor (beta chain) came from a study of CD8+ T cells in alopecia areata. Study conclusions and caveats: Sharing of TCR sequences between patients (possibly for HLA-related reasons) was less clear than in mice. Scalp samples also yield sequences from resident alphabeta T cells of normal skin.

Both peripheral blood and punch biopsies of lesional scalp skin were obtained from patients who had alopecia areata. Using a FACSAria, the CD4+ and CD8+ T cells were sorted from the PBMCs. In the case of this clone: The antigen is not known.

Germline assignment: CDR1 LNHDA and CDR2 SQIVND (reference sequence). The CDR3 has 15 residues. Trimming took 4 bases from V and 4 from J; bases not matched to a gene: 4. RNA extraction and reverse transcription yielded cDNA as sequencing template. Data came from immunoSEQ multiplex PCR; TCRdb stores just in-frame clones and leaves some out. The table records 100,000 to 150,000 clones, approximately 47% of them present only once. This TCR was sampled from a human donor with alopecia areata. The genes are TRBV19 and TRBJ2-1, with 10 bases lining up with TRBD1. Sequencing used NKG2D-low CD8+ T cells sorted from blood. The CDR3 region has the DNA TGTGCCAGTAGTACAGGGACAGGGGATTACAATGAGCAGTTCTTC. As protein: CASSTGTGDYNEQFF. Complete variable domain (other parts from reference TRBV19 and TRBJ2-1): DGGITQSPKYLFRKEGQNVTLSCEQNLNHDAMYWYRQDPGQGLRLIYYSQIVNDFQKGDIAEGYSVSREKKESFPLTVTSAQKNPTAFYLCASSTGTGDYNEQFFGPGTRLTVL.